The entry below gives a single T cell receptor (beta chain) sequence along with its context. The PCR employed 60 Vbeta primers together with 13 Jbeta primers. Profiling relied on immunoSEQ multiplex PCR, and the TCRdb table lists in-frame clones only, not all of them. Among 95,000 to 150,000 clones listed, roughly 80% were seen once. The data originate from a study of cytomegalovirus exposure and HLA in healthy donors. CDR1 and CDR2 from the germline V gene are MNHNY and SVGAGI (reference sequence). The CDR3 runs to 16 residues. The junction had 8 bases not matched to a gene; V was cut back by 6 bases and J by 1 base.

V and J are TRBV6-6 and TRBJ2-7; 11 bases match TRBD2. The receptor was isolated from a woman aged 40 to 50 in good health and CMV-seropositive. Sequenced: PBMCs. CDR3: CASSLETSGVSYEQYF. In DNA form, the CDR3 reads TGTGCCAGCAGCTTAGAGACTAGCGGGGTGTCCTACGAGCAGTACTTC.